This T cell receptor beta chain was retrieved from a study of control samples from healthy donors and cancer patients. Trimming left V 2 bases short and J 0 bases short, with 11 bases between. Germline values: CDR1 SGHAT, CDR2 FQNNGV. The CDR3 loop spans 15 amino acids. The data were produced by immunoSEQ multiplex PCR, yet TCRdb's version contains in-frame clones alone and is incomplete. The sample has about 110,000 clones; 85% to 90% are singletons. Sequenced: PBMCs. The source of this sequence is a woman aged 55-69 years with lung cancer. The chain recombines TRBV11-2 with TRBJ2-7, with D uncertain. The CDR3 sequence is CASSLTFSSSYEQYF. CDR3 DNA: TGTGCCAGCAGCTTAACTTTCTCGAGCTCCTACGAGCAGTACTTC.